These T cell receptor beta chains were read from a single sample in a study of cytomegalovirus exposure and HLA in healthy donors. This table comes from immunoSEQ multiplex PCR, and its TCRdb copy is limited to in-frame clones, with some not included. This table holds 150,000 to 200,000 clones, 81% found once. What was sequenced was PBMCs. These receptors came from a woman younger than 35 in good health and CMV-seropositive. CDR3s include the opening cysteine and the closing phenylalanine or tryptophan. D genes are given only for firm matches. The size entry is marked missing in some rows and otherwise reads once, few, many or a size class.

J gene,V gene,D gene,clone size,CDR3 DNA,CDR3 protein
TRBJ2-1,TRBV2,TRBD2,-,TGTGCCAGCAGTTCTGGGACTAGCTCCTACAATGAGCAGTTCTTC,CASSSGTSSYNEQFF
TRBJ2-7,TRBV27,TRBD2,-,TGTGCCAGCAGTTCCTACCGGACCTTGAGGATATTGGCGGGGGGGCCGTTCTACGAGCAGTACTTC,CASSSYRTLRILAGGPFYEQYF
TRBJ2-1,TRBV7-3,-,-,TGTGCCAGCAGCTTTCGTACATCCGGGGCCTACAATGAGCAGTTCTTC,CASSFRTSGAYNEQFF
TRBJ2-5,TRBV7-7,TRBD2,-,TGTGCTAGCAGCTCAGGGCTAGCGGGGCCAGAGACCCAGTACTTC,CASSSGLAGPETQYF
TRBJ2-7,TRBV5-6,-,once,TGTGCCAGCAGCGGAAGGGGCTACGAGCAGTACTTC,CASSGRGYEQYF
TRBJ2-1,TRBV5-4,-,-,TGTGCCAGCAGTCCCTACGAAACCTACAATGAGCAGTTCTTC,CASSPYETYNEQFF
TRBJ1-2,TRBV18,-,-,TGTGCCAGCTCACCGGTGAGCTCACAGAACTATGGCTACACCTTC,CASSPVSSQNYGYTF
TRBJ1-2,TRBV6-1,-,-,TGTGCCAGCAGTGAAGCACAGGGATCCTATGGCTACACCTTC,CASSEAQGSYGYTF
TRBJ2-1,TRBV9,TRBD1,-,TGTGCCAGCAGCATGCTGGGACAGGGGAAAAGCTCCTACAATGAGCAGTTCTTC,CASSMLGQGKSSYNEQFF
TRBJ1-5,TRBV7-2,-,-,TGTGCCAGCAGCTTAGGGGCCTGGCAGCCCCAGCATTTT,CASSLGAWQPQHF
TRBJ2-3,TRBV9,TRBD2,-,TGTGCCAGCAGCCTACGCTTTAGCGGGGAGGTCACAGATACGCAGTATTTT,CASSLRFSGEVTDTQYF
TRBJ1-5,TRBV28,TRBD1,-,TGTGCCAGCAGTCCTAATCACGGACAGGGTACCAATCAGCCCCAGCATTTT,CASSPNHGQGTNQPQHF
TRBJ2-7,TRBV28,TRBD1,-,TGTGCCAGCAGTCCCGGAATGGGACAGGGGGTTGGCGAGCAGTACTTC,CASSPGMGQGVGEQYF
TRBJ2-7,TRBV11-3,-,-,TGTGCCAGCAGCCCGGGGACTGACTACGAGCAGTACTTC,CASSPGTDYEQYF
TRBJ2-2,TRBV15,TRBD1,-,TGTGCCACCAGCTTCCGGACAGGACCCACCGGGGAGCTGTTTTTT,CATSFRTGPTGELFF
TRBJ1-5,TRBV21-1,-,once,TGTGCCAGCAGCGATTGTACAGGTCCCGGTAGCAATCAGCCCCAGCATTTT,CASSDCTGPGSNQPQHF
TRBJ1-6,TRBV27,-,-,TGTGCCAGCAGCCCGAGGTCGATAAAAAGCTCCTATAATTCACCCCTCCACTTT,CASSPRSIKSSYNSPLHF
TRBJ1-2,TRBV5-4,-,-,TGTGCCAGCAGCTTGGCTCCGGGGAGGATAGGTGGCTACACCTTC,CASSLAPGRIGGYTF
TRBJ2-7,TRBV4-1,TRBD2,-,TGCGCCAGCAGCCACGTTCGGGGGGGGGACTACGAGCAGTACTTC,CASSHVRGGDYEQYF
TRBJ1-6,TRBV6-1,-,-,TGTGCCCTTAGAGGCTCCTATAATTCACCCCTCCACTTT,CALRGSYNSPLHF
TRBJ2-3,TRBV5-6,-,-,TGTGCCAGCAGCTGGGGGGTGGTTGATACGCAGTATTTT,CASSWGVVDTQYF
TRBJ1-4,TRBV4-2,TRBD1,-,TGTGCCAGCAGCCAAGATGGACAGGGGGCGACAACTAATGAAAAACTGTTTTTT,CASSQDGQGATTNEKLFF
TRBJ2-1,TRBV6-4,TRBD2,-,TGTGCCAGCAGCGAATTCCCTAGCGGGAGGGAGCAGTTCTTC,CASSEFPSGREQFF
TRBJ1-2,TRBV7-2,TRBD1,-,TGTGCCAGCAGCTTAGATCCTATCCGGGACAGGGCCTGGGGCTACACCTTC,CASSLDPIRDRAWGYTF
TRBJ2-5,TRBV29-1,-,-,TGCAGCGTTGACCCCCACCAGAAAGAGACCCAGTACTTC,CSVDPHQKETQYF
TRBJ2-2,TRBV18,TRBD1,once,TGTGCCAGCTCACCCCCACCCCGGGACAGGGGCCAAGGCCCTCACACCGGGGAGCTGTTTTTT,CASSPPPRDRGQGPHTGELFF
TRBJ1-2,TRBV5-6,TRBD1,-,TGTGCCAGCAGCTCAGGGACAGGGACTCATGGCTACACCTTC,CASSSGTGTHGYTF
TRBJ2-7,TRBV4-3,-,-,TGCGCCAGCAGCCAGGTTACGGGAGTCTCTTACGAGCAGTACTTC,CASSQVTGVSYEQYF
TRBJ2-5,TRBV10-1,TRBD2,-,TGCGCCAGCAGCAGCGGGGGCCAAGAGACCCAGTACTTC,CASSSGGQETQYF
TRBJ1-5,TRBV2,-,-,TGTGCCAGCTGGGGGGGTCGGGGCAATCAGCCCCAGCATTTT,CASWGGRGNQPQHF
TRBJ1-1,TRBV7-2,-,few,TGTGCCGGACGGGCCGGGGATTTGAACACTGAAGCTTTCTTT,CAGRAGDLNTEAFF
TRBJ2-5,TRBV4-3,-,-,TGCGCCAGCAGCCAAGGGACTGCCCCGGAGACCCAGTACTTC,CASSQGTAPETQYF
TRBJ2-3,TRBV5-6,TRBD2,-,TGTGCCAGCAGCTTGGTAAAAGTAGCGGGGCCTAGCACAGATACGCAGTATTTT,CASSLVKVAGPSTDTQYF
TRBJ1-5,TRBV19,TRBD1,-,TGTGCCAGTAGTAGACTAGACAGGGGGCGCGGCAATCAGCCCCAGCATTTT,CASSRLDRGRGNQPQHF
TRBJ2-3,TRBV30,-,-,TGTGCCTGGAGTCCGAGCACAGATACGCAGTATTTT,CAWSPSTDTQYF
TRBJ1-6,TRBV7-8,TRBD1,-,TGTGCCAGCAGCCGGGACAGGGGGTTCTCCTATAATTCACCCCTCCACTTT,CASSRDRGFSYNSPLHF
TRBJ2-7,TRBV4-1,TRBD2,-,TGCGCCAGCAGCCTCAGGGCTAGCGGTGTATACGAGCAGTACTTC,CASSLRASGVYEQYF
TRBJ1-5,TRBV15,TRBD1,-,TGTGCCACCAGCAGGGGCAGACAGGGGGCTAGTCAGCCCCAGCATTTT,CATSRGRQGASQPQHF
TRBJ1-6,TRBV15,-,few,TGTGCCACCAGCAGAGAGCAGACCTATAATTCACCCCTCCACTTT,CATSREQTYNSPLHF
TRBJ2-2,TRBV7-2,TRBD2,few,TGTGCCAGCAGCTTAGTAGCGGGGGGGGAGCTGTTTTTT,CASSLVAGGELFF
TRBJ1-5,TRBV7-8,TRBD1,-,TGTGCCACGACGGGGACAGGTCCTAATCAGCCCCAGCATTTT,CATTGTGPNQPQHF
TRBJ1-2,TRBV4-1,TRBD1,-,TGCGCCAGCAGCGGACAGGGGGCCCTCGGCGGCTACACCTTC,CASSGQGALGGYTF
TRBJ1-1,TRBV6-1,-,-,TGTGCCATCCGAAACTCCAACACTGAAGCTTTCTTT,CAIRNSNTEAFF
TRBJ2-3,TRBV15,TRBD2,once,TGTGCCACCAGCAGAGGGGTAGCGGGGAGCACAGATACGCAGTATTTT,CATSRGVAGSTDTQYF
TRBJ1-4,TRBV7-9,-,-,TGTGCCAGCAGCTTAGCCGGGGAGCAACTGTTTTTT,CASSLAGEQLFF
TRBJ1-3,TRBV10-2,TRBD1,-,TGCGCCAGCAGTGAGTCACGGACAGGCTCTGGAAACACCATATATTTT,CASSESRTGSGNTIYF
TRBJ2-3,TRBV6-4,-,-,TGTGCCAGCAGTGACTCGTTGAGCGGCACAGATACGCAGTATTTT,CASSDSLSGTDTQYF
TRBJ1-5,TRBV11-2,-,-,TGTGCCAGCAGCTTAAATCCAGGGGGCAATCAGCCCCAGCATTTT,CASSLNPGGNQPQHF
TRBJ2-2,TRBV5-6,-,-,TGTGCCAGCAGTGAAGGGGATGCGAACACCGGGGAGCTGTTTTTT,CASSEGDANTGELFF
TRBJ2-7,TRBV27,-,-,TGTGCCAGCAGTTTACGGGGGAACGAGCAGTACTTC,CASSLRGNEQYF
TRBJ2-1,TRBV5-1,-,few,TGCGCCAGCGGGGAGGGGGGCGGCTACAATGAGCAGTTCTTC,CASGEGGGYNEQFF
TRBJ2-4,TRBV5-6,TRBD1,once,TGTGCCAGCAGACGGGACAGGGTTCCCAAAAACATTCAGTACTTC,CASRRDRVPKNIQYF
TRBJ2-2,TRBV7-8,-,-,TGTGCCAGCACCCGGACTATGCTTTCCGGGGAGCTGTTTTTT,CASTRTMLSGELFF
TRBJ1-2,TRBV7-2,-,-,TGTGCCAGCAGCTACGGGGGAGTTGTGTCTTTGGGCTACACCTTC,CASSYGGVVSLGYTF
TRBJ2-2,TRBV6-9,-,-,TGTGCCAGAGCCGCAGGGACACCCTTAGCCGGGGAGCTGTTTTTT,CARAAGTPLAGELFF
TRBJ2-1,TRBV11-2,-,-,TGTGCCAGCAGCTTAGACGGGGTCTACAATGAGCAGTTCTTC,CASSLDGVYNEQFF
TRBJ1-1,TRBV7-8,TRBD1,few,TGTGCCAGCAGCCCAGGCACGGGACAGAGAGGGACTGAAGCTTTCTTT,CASSPGTGQRGTEAFF
TRBJ1-1,TRBV19,-,few,TGTGCCAGTAAACACCAGGGCCTCATGAACACTGAAGCTTTCTTT,CASKHQGLMNTEAFF
TRBJ1-3,TRBV7-9,-,-,TGTTCCAGCAGCTCTTTGGGAAACACCATATATTTT,CSSSSLGNTIYF